The clone carrying this TCR beta chain has more than one count but fewer than ten. The antigen remains unidentified. Germline V lookup: CDR1 SGHRS, CDR2 YFSETQ. The ends were cut back, 4 bases at V and 0 bases at J, with 12 bases in the middle. CDR3 length: 15 amino acids. TCRdb re-called the 5' RACE reads through MiXCR, storing one row per CDR3 protein. Of 350,000 to 500,000 distinct CDR3 sequences in the sample, about 22% were seen once. The data are from a study of T-cell memory formation after mild COVID-19. Regarding the study as a whole: Clonal second-wave expansions that peaked on day 37 had unconfirmed SARS-CoV-2 specificity.

The chain carries TRBV5-1 and TRBJ2-3; D possibly corresponds to TRBD2 (6 bases). Sequenced: PBMCs or a T cell subset sorted from them (not recorded which). The TCR was taken from an adult woman who had mild COVID-19 (a few samples of this study predate the infection). Cell type and time point are not known. The CDR3 bases are TGCGCCAGCAGCATAGCGGTCCTTAGCACAGATACGCAGTATTTT. It is translated as CASSIAVLSTDTQYF.